The rows below give T cell receptor beta chains drawn from one sample of a study of blood T cell repertoires in COVID-19. Using immunoSEQ multiplex PCR, the repertoire was profiled, and TCRdb retains in-frame clones only, with some absent. The sample shows approximately 250,000 clones, 70% to 90% of them seen only once. Sequencing was done on a sample of PBMCs or T cells enriched from blood (not recorded which). The receptors were sampled from an older woman in a cohort exposed to, infected with or recovered from COVID-19 (not recorded which). CDR3s include the opening cysteine and the closing phenylalanine or tryptophan. The D gene is left open where the match is weak. Size is stated for part of the rows, as once, few or many counts, or as a class when the clone is expanded.

clone_size: -; d_call: TRBD2; j_call: TRBJ2-7; v_call: TRBV5-1; cdr3_nt: TGCGCCAGCAGCTTGGAGGGGGCTAGCGGGAGGGCTCTGTACGAGCAGTACTTC; cdr3_aa: CASSLEGASGRALYEQYF
clone_size: -; d_call: -; j_call: TRBJ2-1; v_call: TRBV4-3; cdr3_nt: TGCGCCAGCAGCCGTCGGGGTTACAATGAGCAGTTCTTC; cdr3_aa: CASSRRGYNEQFF
clone_size: -; d_call: TRBD1; j_call: TRBJ1-1; v_call: TRBV18; cdr3_nt: TGTGCCAGCTCACTAAGGGACAGGGGAAACACTGAAGCTTTCTTT; cdr3_aa: CASSLRDRGNTEAFF
clone_size: -; d_call: TRBD1; j_call: TRBJ2-3; v_call: TRBV9; cdr3_nt: TGTGCCAGCAGCACACAGGGGACAGATACGCAGTATTTT; cdr3_aa: CASSTQGTDTQYF
clone_size: -; d_call: TRBD1; j_call: TRBJ2-1; v_call: TRBV11-2; cdr3_nt: TGTGCCAGCAGCTTGAGATTCGACAGGGTGGGGGAGCAGTTCTTC; cdr3_aa: CASSLRFDRVGEQFF
clone_size: -; d_call: -; j_call: TRBJ1-4; v_call: TRBV27; cdr3_nt: TGTGCCAGCAGTTTGGCAGGGCCTAATGAAAAACTGTTTTTT; cdr3_aa: CASSLAGPNEKLFF
clone_size: once; d_call: TRBD2; j_call: TRBJ2-2; v_call: TRBV9; cdr3_nt: TGTGCCAGCAGCGTAGTGGCGGGAGAGTACACCGGGGAGCTGTTTTTT; cdr3_aa: CASSVVAGEYTGELFF
clone_size: -; d_call: TRBD1; j_call: TRBJ2-4; v_call: TRBV3-1/TRBV3-2; cdr3_nt: TGTGCCAGCAGCCTCCAAACAGGGGGAAACATTCAGTACTTC; cdr3_aa: CASSLQTGGNIQYF
clone_size: -; d_call: -; j_call: TRBJ1-4; v_call: TRBV19; cdr3_nt: TGTGCCAGTAACCCGGACAGTAACCCAGCAACTAATGAAAAACTGTTTTTT; cdr3_aa: CASNPDSNPATNEKLFF
clone_size: -; d_call: -; j_call: TRBJ2-5; v_call: TRBV7-3; cdr3_nt: TGTGCCAGCAGCTTAGGGAACGGGGTGAGGCAAGAGACCCAGTACTTC; cdr3_aa: CASSLGNGVRQETQYF
clone_size: few; d_call: TRBD1; j_call: TRBJ1-3; v_call: TRBV28; cdr3_nt: TGTGCCAGCAGTTTAGTACAGGGGAACACCATATATTTT; cdr3_aa: CASSLVQGNTIYF
clone_size: -; d_call: TRBD2; j_call: TRBJ2-5; v_call: TRBV7-7; cdr3_nt: TGTGCTAGCAGCCGGACTAGCCAAGAGACCCAGTACTTC; cdr3_aa: CASSRTSQETQYF
clone_size: -; d_call: TRBD1; j_call: TRBJ2-3; v_call: TRBV2; cdr3_nt: TGTGCCAGCAGTAGGGACAGTAGCACAGATACGCAGTATTTT; cdr3_aa: CASSRDSSTDTQYF
clone_size: -; d_call: -; j_call: TRBJ1-1; v_call: TRBV30; cdr3_nt: TGTGCCTTAGCGGAGCTCAGTGAAGCTTTCTTT; cdr3_aa: CALAELSEAFF
clone_size: -; d_call: -; j_call: TRBJ1-2; v_call: TRBV7-3; cdr3_nt: TGTGCCAGCAGCGAGTACAGGGACTATGGCTACACCTTC; cdr3_aa: CASSEYRDYGYTF
clone_size: -; d_call: -; j_call: TRBJ2-1; v_call: TRBV6-1; cdr3_nt: TGTGCCAGCAGTGAAATTGGGTCGTTCAGGGCTGATGAGCAGTTCTTC; cdr3_aa: CASSEIGSFRADEQFF
clone_size: -; d_call: TRBD2; j_call: TRBJ2-1; v_call: TRBV7-6; cdr3_nt: TGTGCCAGCAGCCAGGGGACTAGCGGGAGCAATGAGCAGTTCTTC; cdr3_aa: CASSQGTSGSNEQFF
clone_size: -; d_call: TRBD2; j_call: TRBJ2-7; v_call: TRBV18; cdr3_nt: TGTGCCAGCTCACCCGGGACTAGCGGAACCTACGAGCAGTACTTC; cdr3_aa: CASSPGTSGTYEQYF
clone_size: -; d_call: -; j_call: TRBJ1-3; v_call: TRBV7-2; cdr3_nt: TGTGCCAGCAGCCTCTTCCGGGATCCCCCATTTTTGGCTGGAAACACCATATATTTT; cdr3_aa: CASSLFRDPPFLAGNTIYF
clone_size: -; d_call: -; j_call: TRBJ1-1; v_call: TRBV5-1; cdr3_nt: TGCGCCAGCAGCCTGCGGAGGAACACTGAAGCTTTCTTT; cdr3_aa: CASSLRRNTEAFF
clone_size: -; d_call: TRBD2; j_call: TRBJ2-5; v_call: TRBV27; cdr3_nt: TGTGCCAGCAGTACCCTAGCGGGTAAGGAGACCCAGTACTTC; cdr3_aa: CASSTLAGKETQYF
clone_size: -; d_call: -; j_call: TRBJ1-5; v_call: TRBV19; cdr3_nt: TGTGCCAGTAGTATATCCAGGGGCAATCAGCCCCAGCATTTT; cdr3_aa: CASSISRGNQPQHF
clone_size: -; d_call: -; j_call: TRBJ2-3; v_call: TRBV28; cdr3_nt: TGTGCCAGCAGTTTTCTGACCGGGTCGAAAGATACGCAGTATTTT; cdr3_aa: CASSFLTGSKDTQYF
clone_size: once; d_call: -; j_call: TRBJ1-3; v_call: TRBV5-1; cdr3_nt: TGCGCCAGCAGCTTGGGACAGCTCCGCTCTGGAAACACCATATATTTT; cdr3_aa: CASSLGQLRSGNTIYF